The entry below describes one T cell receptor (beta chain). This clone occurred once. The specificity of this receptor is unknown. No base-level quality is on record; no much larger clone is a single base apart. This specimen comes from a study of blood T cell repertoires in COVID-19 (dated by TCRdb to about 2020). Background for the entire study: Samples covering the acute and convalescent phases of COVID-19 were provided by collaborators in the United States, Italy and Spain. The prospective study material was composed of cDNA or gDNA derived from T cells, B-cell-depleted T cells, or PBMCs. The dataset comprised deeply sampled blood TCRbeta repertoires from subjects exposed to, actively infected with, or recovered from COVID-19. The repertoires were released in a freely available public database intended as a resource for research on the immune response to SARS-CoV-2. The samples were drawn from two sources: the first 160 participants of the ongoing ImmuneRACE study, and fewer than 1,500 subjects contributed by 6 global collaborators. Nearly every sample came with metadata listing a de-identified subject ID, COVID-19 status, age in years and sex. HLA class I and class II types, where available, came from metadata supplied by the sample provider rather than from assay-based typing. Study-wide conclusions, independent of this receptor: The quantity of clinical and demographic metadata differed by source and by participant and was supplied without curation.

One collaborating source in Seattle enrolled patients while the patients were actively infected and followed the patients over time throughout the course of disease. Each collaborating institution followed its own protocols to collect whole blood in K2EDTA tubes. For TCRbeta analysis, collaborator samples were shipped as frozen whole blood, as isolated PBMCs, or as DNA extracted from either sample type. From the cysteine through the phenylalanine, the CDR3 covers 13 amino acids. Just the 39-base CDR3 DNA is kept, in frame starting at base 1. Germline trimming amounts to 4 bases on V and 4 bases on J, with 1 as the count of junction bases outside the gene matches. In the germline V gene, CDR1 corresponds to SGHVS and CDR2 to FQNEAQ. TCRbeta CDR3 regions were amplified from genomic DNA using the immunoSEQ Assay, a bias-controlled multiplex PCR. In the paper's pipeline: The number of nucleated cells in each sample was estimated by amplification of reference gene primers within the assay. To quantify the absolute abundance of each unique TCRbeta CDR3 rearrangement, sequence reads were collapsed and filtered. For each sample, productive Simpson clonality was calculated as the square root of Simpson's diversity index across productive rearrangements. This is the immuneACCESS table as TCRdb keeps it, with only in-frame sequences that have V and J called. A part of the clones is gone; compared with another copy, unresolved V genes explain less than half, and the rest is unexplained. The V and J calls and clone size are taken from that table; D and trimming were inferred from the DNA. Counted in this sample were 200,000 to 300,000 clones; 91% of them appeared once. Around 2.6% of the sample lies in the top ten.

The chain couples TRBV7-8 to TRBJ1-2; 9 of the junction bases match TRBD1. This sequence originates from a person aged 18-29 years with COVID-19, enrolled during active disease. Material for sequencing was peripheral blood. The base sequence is TGTGCCAGCAGCTCGACAGGGGGCTATGGCTACACCTTC. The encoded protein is CASSSTGGYGYTF.